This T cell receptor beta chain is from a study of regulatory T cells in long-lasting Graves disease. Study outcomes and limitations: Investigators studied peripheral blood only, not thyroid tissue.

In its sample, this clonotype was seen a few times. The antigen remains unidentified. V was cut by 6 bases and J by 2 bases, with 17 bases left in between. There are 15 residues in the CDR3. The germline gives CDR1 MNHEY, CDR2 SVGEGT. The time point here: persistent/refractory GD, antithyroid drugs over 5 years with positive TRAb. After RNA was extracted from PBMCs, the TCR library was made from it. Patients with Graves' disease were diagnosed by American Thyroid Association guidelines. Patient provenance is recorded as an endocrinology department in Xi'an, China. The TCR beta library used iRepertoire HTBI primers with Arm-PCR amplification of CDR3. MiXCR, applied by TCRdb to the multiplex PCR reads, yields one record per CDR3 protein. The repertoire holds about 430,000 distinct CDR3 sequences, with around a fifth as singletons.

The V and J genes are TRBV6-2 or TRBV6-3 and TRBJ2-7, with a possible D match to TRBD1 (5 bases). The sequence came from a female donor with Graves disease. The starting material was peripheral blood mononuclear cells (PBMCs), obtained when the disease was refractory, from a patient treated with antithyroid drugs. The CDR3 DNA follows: TGTGCCAGCAGGGCCGGACAAGTCTTGACCTACGAGCAGTACTTC. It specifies CASRAGQVLTYEQYF.